What follows are 15 T cell receptor beta chains derived from one specimen sequenced in a study of blood T cells in healthy people across ages. It was with a sample-barcoded 5' primer and a J-beta primer mix that a second PCR of roughly 7 to 11 cycles was run. Via MiXCR, TCRdb re-called the 5' RACE reads, giving one row per CDR3 protein. The sample consists of fewer than 1,000,000 distinct CDR3 sequences, approximately 44% of them appearing once. Sequencing was carried out using blood. These receptors were obtained from a man aged 55 to 69 in good health.

This chain joins TRBV30 and TRBJ1-1, with D perhaps TRBD1 (6 bases). The germline V and J ends were trimmed by 1 base and 10 bases, with 10 bases remaining between them. The CDR3 runs 11 residues. The germline V gene encodes CDR1 GTSNPN and CDR2 SVGIG (reference sequence). CDR3 nucleotides: TGTGCCTGGAGTGACAGGGTTCGAGCTTTCTTT. It yields the protein CAWSDRVRAFF.

A few counts support this clonotype. The CDR3 reads CASEGPTYEQYF. The CDR3 DNA is TGTGCCAGCGAAGGACCGACCTACGAGCAGTACTTC. V and J are TRBV5-5 and TRBJ2-7; the D is unclear. Germline CDR1 and CDR2: SGHKS and YYEKEE (reference sequence). The ends were cut back, 7 bases at V and 2 bases at J, with 10 bases in the middle. This CDR3 is built from 12 residues.

This chain links TRBV18 with TRBJ2-3; 9 nucleotides line up with TRBD1. Germline CDR1 is KGHSH and CDR2 is LQKENI. The CDR3 is 15 residues long. Germline trimming cut 3 bases from V and 4 bases from J; bases unmatched to any gene: 5. CDR3 DNA: TGTGCCAGCTCACCCGGGACAGGGTTACCAGATACGCAGTATTTT. Translation gives CASSPGTGLPDTQYF.

This sequence joins TRBV4-3 and TRBJ2-3, with TRBD1 identical over 9 bases. CDR3 length: 16 amino acids. Trimming took 3 bases from V and 5 from J; bases not matched to a gene: 9. In germline, CDR1 is LGHNA, CDR2 YSLEER. In DNA, the CDR3 is TGCGCCAGCAGCCATTGGACAGGGACAGGGAGAGATACGCAGTATTTT. Translation gives CASSHWTGTGRDTQYF.

This clonotype was seen more than once but under ten times. This rearrangement joins TRBV7-2 to TRBJ1-2; 12 bases are a match to TRBD1. The V segment lost 4 bases and the J segment 7 bases; nucleotides outside the gene matches: 13. The CDR3 sequence is 17 residues long. From germline, CDR1 is SGHTA and CDR2 FQGNSA. Here the CDR3 reads CASSSGTGGEKVTGYTF. As DNA, the CDR3 is TGTGCCAGCAGCTCCGGGACAGGGGGCGAGAAGGTGACTGGCTACACCTTC. Using reference TRBV7-2 and TRBJ1-2 for the parts outside the CDR3, the full variable domain is GAGVSQSPSNKVTEKGKDVELRCDPISGHTALYWYRQSLGQGLEFLIYFQGNSAPDKSGLPSDRFSAERTGGSVSTLTIQRTQQEDSAVYLCASSSGTGGEKVTGYTFGSGTRLTVV.

The chain joins TRBV6-1 to TRBJ2-3; D not resolved. The CDR3 is 16 residues long. Trimming pared 0 bases from V and 2 bases from J, leaving 12 bases between. The germline V gene has CDR1 MNHNS and CDR2 SASEGT. The CDR3 protein is CASSEATYTSTDTQYF. The CDR3 nucleotides read TGTGCCAGCAGTGAAGCAACCTACACTTCCACAGATACGCAGTATTTT.

Remarks on this clonotype: One end of the junction fails to match germline, which may point to a read error. V is TRBV15 and J is TRBJ2-5; 11 nucleotides match TRBD2. Germline CDR1 reads LNHNV; CDR2 reads YYDKDF (reference sequence). There are 18 residues in the CDR3. CDR3 nucleotide sequence: TGTGCCACCAGCAGAGAAGCTAGCGGGGGGCCATACCAAGAGACCCGGTACTTC. It is translated as CATSREASGGPYQETRYF. The complete variable domain, with remaining parts taken from reference TRBV15 and TRBJ2-5, reads DAMVIQNPRYQVTQFGKPVTLSCSQTLNHNVMYWYQQKSSQAPKLLFHYYDKDFNNEADTPDNFQSRRPNTSFCFLDIRSPGLGDTAMYLCATSREASGGPYQETRYFGPGTRLLVL.

This clonotype was counted at least ten times. The gene calls are TRBV5-4 and TRBJ1-2; 9 nucleotides match TRBD1. J lost 6 bases, V lost 4 bases, and 13 bases had no gene match. Germline V gene lookup returns CDR1 SGHNT and CDR2 YYREEE (reference sequence). This CDR3 has 16 amino acids. The CDR3 is CASSTGQGSSLDGYTF. The DNA of the CDR3 is TGTGCCAGCAGCACGGGACAGGGTAGTAGTTTGGATGGCTACACCTTC. Drawing the rest from reference TRBV5-4 and TRBJ1-2, the complete variable domain is ETGVTQSPTHLIKTRGQQVTLRCSSQSGHNTVSWYQQALGQGPQFIFQYYREEENGRGNFPPRFSGLQFPNYSSELNVNALELDDSALYLCASSTGQGSSLDGYTFGSGTRLTVV.

The chain is built from TRBV12-3 or TRBV12-4 and TRBJ2-5, with D perhaps matching TRBD2 (7 bases). The CDR3 totals 15 residues. V lost 4 bases to trimming and J lost 4 bases, with 16 bases between them. The chain's CDR3 is CASSSEKGGRETQYF. The CDR3 DNA is TGTGCCAGCAGTTCCGAAAAGGGGGGGAGAGAGACCCAGTACTTC.

The chain has TRBV9 and TRBJ2-7, with unresolved D. The V end lost 4 bases, the J end lost 0 bases, and 11 bases lay between the germline ends. The length of the CDR3 is 14 residues. The V gene's germline CDR1 is SGDLS and CDR2 YYNGEE. CDR3 bases: TGTGCCAGCAGCCTTACTGCAAGCTCCTACGAGCAGTACTTC. Translation gives CASSLTASSYEQYF.

This clonotype has just a few counts. The J gene is TRBJ2-7, the V gene TRBV20-1; 12 positions agree with TRBD1. The CDR3 has 14 amino acids. The V and J ends lost 6 bases and 9 bases, in that order; junction bases with no gene match: 12. Germline V CDR1 and CDR2: DFQATT, SNEGSKA (reference sequence). The CDR3 DNA reads TGCAGTGCCAGAAGTCCCGGGACAGGGGGCGGGCAGTACTTC. Translating gives CSARSPGTGGGQYF.

This clonotype has just a few counts. The genes are TRBV7-2 and TRBJ2-1; the match to TRBD2 covers 13 bases. The J call may be incorrect, as the DNA end agrees better with TRBJ2-7. This CDR3 region has 16 residues. Germline V gene lookup returns CDR1 SGHTA and CDR2 FQGNSA. The CDR3 loop reads CASSSSQLAGGSEQYF. In nucleotides, the CDR3 is TGTGCCAGCAGCTCCTCCCAACTAGCGGGGGGGAGTGAGCAGTACTTC.

The rearrangement joins TRBV20-1 to TRBJ2-1; D is ambiguous. The J call is doubtful: the DNA matches TRBJ2-7 better. This CDR3 is built from 15 residues. Germline V gene sequence: CDR1 DFQATT, CDR2 SNEGSKA (reference sequence). Here the CDR3 DNA reads TGCAGTGCACCCGTTGTTAGGAGCTCCTACAATGAGCAGTACTTC. Translated, it gives CSAPVVRSSYNEQYF.

The chain is built from TRBV3-1 and TRBJ2-7; D remains ambiguous. Germline CDR1 is LGHDT and CDR2 is YNNKEL (reference sequence). The CDR3 runs to 14 residues. V was trimmed by 4 bases and J by 0 bases, leaving 10 bases between them. The CDR3 nucleotides are TGTGCCAGCAGCCCACATAGGAGCTCCTACGAGCAGTACTTC. Encoded protein: CASSPHRSSYEQYF.

This clonotype was seen only a few times. The chain is built from TRBV7-6 and TRBJ2-1, with D tentatively TRBD2 (6 bases). V was clipped by 5 bases and J by 0 bases, with 14 bases between them. The V gene's germline CDR1 is SGHVS and CDR2 FNYEAQ. The CDR3 is 16 residues long. DNA of the CDR3: TGTGCCAGCAGCCCCTGGGGCGGGGACTCCTACAATGAGCAGTTCTTC. The encoded protein is CASSPWGGDSYNEQFF. Full variable domain (outside the CDR3, taken from reference TRBV7-6 and TRBJ2-1): GAGVSQSPRYKVTKRGQDVALRCDPISGHVSLYWYRQALGQGPEFLTYFNYEAQQDKSGLPNDRFSAERPEGSISTLTIQRTEQRDSAMYRCASSPWGGDSYNEQFFGPGTRLTVL.